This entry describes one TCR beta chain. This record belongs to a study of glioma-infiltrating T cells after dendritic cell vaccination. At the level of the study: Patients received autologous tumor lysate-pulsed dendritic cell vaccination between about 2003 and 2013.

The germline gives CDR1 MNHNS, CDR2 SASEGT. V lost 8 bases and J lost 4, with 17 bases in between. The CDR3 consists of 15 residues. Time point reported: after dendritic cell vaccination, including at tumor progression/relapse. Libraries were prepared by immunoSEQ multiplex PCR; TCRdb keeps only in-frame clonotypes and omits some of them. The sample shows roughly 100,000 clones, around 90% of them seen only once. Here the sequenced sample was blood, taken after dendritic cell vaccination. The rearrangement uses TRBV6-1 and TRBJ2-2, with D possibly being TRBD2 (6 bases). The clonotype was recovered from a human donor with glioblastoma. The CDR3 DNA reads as TGTGCCAGCGGAGCACCGGGGGTCGGCACCGGGGAGCTGTTTTTT. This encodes CASGAPGVGTGELFF.